This T cell receptor beta chain was observed in a study of blood T cell repertoires in COVID-19. In the authors' workflow: Researchers report that nucleated cell counts were estimated from reference gene primer amplification. This table comes from immunoSEQ multiplex PCR, and its TCRdb copy is limited to in-frame clones, with some not included. That table furnishes V, J and clone size, whereas the DNA furnished D and trimming. This repertoire shows approximately 250,000 clones, around four fifths found once; its top ten account for 6% to 7%. As concerns this clone: The junction and the germline gene differ at one end; a read error may be behind it.

Germline CDR1 SNHLY, CDR2 FYNNEI. The CDR3 has 15 residues. V gene TRBV2 combines with J gene TRBJ2-2, with a weak D call TRBD2 (5 bases). This TCR was recovered from a woman aged 55-70 years with active or convalescent COVID-19. The sequenced material came from peripheral blood. This CDR3 is CASSPEAQNPGELFF. Written as DNA, the CDR3 is TGTGCCAGCAGCCCGGAGGCCCAGAACCCCGGGGAGCTGTTTTTT.